This entry features one TCR beta chain sequence. This specimen comes from a study of monozygotic twins with cystic fibrosis. CDR1 is SGHRS, CDR2 YFSETQ, per germline. V was cut by 4 bases and J by 6 bases, with 8 bases left in between. The CDR3 has 12 residues. Clones were read by immunoSEQ multiplex PCR, and TCRdb kept only the in-frame ones, dropping some. The sample comprises more than 9,500 clones, about 82% of which are singletons, and under 0.65% rests with the top ten. The rearrangement uses TRBV5-1 and TRBJ2-1; no clear D. This TCR came from a man aged 18-30 years with cystic fibrosis. Sequencing was carried out using blood. The CDR3 DNA is TGCGCCAGCAGCCCTCCCGCCAATGAGCAGTTCTTC. Translation: CASSPPANEQFF.